This T cell receptor beta chain was identified during a study of cytomegalovirus exposure and HLA in healthy donors. Clones were read by immunoSEQ multiplex PCR, and TCRdb kept only the in-frame ones, dropping some. Among 70,000 or so clones, 85% to 95% were seen once, and the ten largest hold 1%. CDR1 is SGHNT and CDR2 is YYREEE in the germline V gene (reference sequence). V shed 4 bases, J shed 1 base, and the junction held 3 bases outside the gene matches. This CDR3 region has 14 residues. This chain connects TRBV5-4 to TRBJ2-3; 7 nucleotides agree with TRBD1. The source of this sequence is a woman aged 18-29 years in good health and CMV-seronegative. The sample comprised PBMCs. CDR3 DNA: TGTGCCAGCAGCCGGGACAGCCGCACAGATACGCAGTATTTT. Protein product: CASSRDSRTDTQYF. Combining the CDR3 with reference TRBV5-4 and TRBJ2-3 gives the whole variable domain ETGVTQSPTHLIKTRGQQVTLRCSSQSGHNTVSWYQQALGQGPQFIFQYYREEENGRGNFPPRFSGLQFPNYSSELNVNALELDDSALYLCASSRDSRTDTQYFGPGTRLTVL.